This is a list of T cell receptor beta chains from one sample in a study of OX40 agonist ivuxolimab in advanced cancers. TCRdb's copy holds only in-frame clones and misses some; the assay was immunoSEQ multiplex PCR. The table records roughly 20,000 clones, 72% of them present only once. Specimen: CD4+ or CD8+ T cells sorted from blood, collected in a trial of the OX40 agonist ivuxolimab. These receptors all come from an adult with an advanced solid tumor such as melanoma, head and neck, liver or kidney cancer. CDR3s include the opening cysteine and the closing phenylalanine or tryptophan. The listing skips clone size in some rows; elsewhere it reads once, few, many or a size class.

j_call v_call clone_size cdr3_aa
TRBJ2-3 TRBV5-5 . CASSLPTGWGDTQYF
TRBJ1-1 TRBV5-1 . CASSLPDTEAFF
TRBJ1-4 TRBV25-1 . CASSEDQGKLATNEKLFF
TRBJ2-3 TRBV9 . CASSVGSGSKDTQYF
TRBJ2-1 TRBV7-9 . CASSKDRGRKGSYNEQFF
TRBJ2-5 TRBV6-1 . CASSEPWGTQYF
TRBJ1-1 TRBV7-2 . CASRAGAGNTEAFF
TRBJ2-6 TRBV9 . CASSVGGLVLTF
TRBJ2-7 TRBV6-5 . CASSYSGLGSYEQYF
TRBJ1-3 TRBV18 . CASSPGQGASGNTIYF
TRBJ2-7 TRBV5-1 once CASSLAGIAYEQYF
TRBJ2-3 TRBV7-6 once CASSLSGGTDTQYF
TRBJ1-2 TRBV27 once CASSLSGNYGYTF
TRBJ2-7 TRBV4-1 . CASSLGQGSMGEQYF
TRBJ2-1 TRBV5-1 . CASSLESSGVGLPNEQFF
TRBJ1-1 TRBV9 . CASSPGTTEAFF
TRBJ2-7 TRBV27 . CASGTGAYEQYF